The clone carrying this TCR beta chain has a single count. V was pared by 6 bases and J by 3 bases, with 14 bases between. The length of the CDR3 is 14 residues. Germline CDR1 SQVTM, CDR2 ANQGSEA. This specimen comes from a study of blood T cells in healthy people across ages. A second PCR of roughly 7 to 11 cycles used a sample-barcoded 5' primer and a J-beta primer mix. TCRdb reanalysed the 5' RACE reads using MiXCR and keeps one entry per CDR3 protein. The sample comprises 700,000 or so distinct CDR3 sequences, 40% to 45% of which are singletons, and about 32% rests with the top ten. Sequenced: blood. This TCR was sampled from a man older than 75 in good health. The rearrangement uses TRBV29-1 and TRBJ1-4; D is unresolved. The CDR3 loop is CSVVNRVPNEKLFF. CDR3 coding DNA: TGCAGCGTCGTCAACCGGGTCCCTAATGAAAAACTGTTTTTT. Supplemented by reference TRBV29-1 and TRBJ1-4, the full variable domain reads SAVISQKPSRDICQRGTSLTIQCQVDSQVTMMFWYRQQPGQSLTLIATANQGSEATYESGFVIDKFPISRPNLTFSTLTVSNMSPEDSSIYLCSVVNRVPNEKLFFGSGTQLSVL.